This TCR beta chain was sequenced for a study of blood T cell repertoires in COVID-19. Per the authors' pipeline: Amplifying reference gene primers gave estimates of nucleated cell counts. Clones were read by immunoSEQ multiplex PCR, and TCRdb kept only the in-frame ones, dropping some. That table supplies the V and J calls and clone size; D and trimming were determined from the DNA. The data contain about 120,000 clones, 65% to 85% of them seen just once; the ten biggest clones take up approximately 4.5%. Trimming stripped 4 bases from V and 5 bases from J, with 12 bases between. Per the germline V gene, CDR1 is LGHDT and CDR2 is YNNKEL (reference sequence). The CDR3 has 15 residues.

The TCR sequence derives from a woman in her 70s with acute or convalescent COVID-19. Material for sequencing was peripheral blood. The rearrangement links TRBV3-1 (or the pseudogene TRBV3-2) to TRBJ1-6, with D possibly matching TRBD1 (5 bases). CDR3 sequence: CASSPPAGNNSPLHF. The CDR3 DNA sequence: TGTGCCAGCAGCCCACCCGCAGGGAATAATTCACCCCTCCACTTT.